This TCR beta chain was observed in a study of CD8 T cells in Susac syndrome (dated by TCRdb to between 2017 and 2020). For context, the study as a whole: Repertoire sequencing was used to test whether CD8+ T cell activation and differentiation in Susac syndrome was antigen driven. General conclusions and limits of the study: The number of individuals in the TCR sequencing and HLA analysis was recognized as being relatively small.

Peripheral blood CD8+ and CD4+ T cells from healthy donors, Susac syndrome patients and multiple sclerosis patients were profiled by high-throughput TCR beta sequencing. Healthy donors were included as age- and sex-matched controls. CD8+ TEMRA cells were enriched by FACS, while bulk CD8+ and CD4+ T cells were purified by magnetic negative isolation. Blood was drawn into EDTA tubes, processed within 24 hours, and PBMCs were isolated by density gradient centrifugation. PBMCs intended for TCR sequencing were cryopreserved in liquid nitrogen and were subsequently thawed in a 37 degrees C water bath. The sorted or isolated CD4+, CD8+ and CD8+ TEMRA cells reached a purity of at least 90%. RNA was extracted using the RNeasy kit, and roughly 0.5 to 1 microgram was reverse transcribed with random hexamers. The immunoSEQ multiplex PCR assay, covering 54 Vbeta and 13 Jbeta segments, was used to amplify TCR beta CDR3 regions. PCR amplification bias was corrected by using a synthetic template baseline for primer optimization and computational correction. The source study handled its data this way. Reads were annotated to V, D and J genes per IMGT and analyzed with immunoSEQ Analyzer, keeping only productive sequences. Clonality was calculated as one minus the Shannon entropy normalized by log2 of the number of productive unique sequences. For each patient and control, public and private clones were evaluated within the 100 most prevalent clones. A clone was defined as Susac-specific if it was absent from the healthy and MS cohorts, from approximately 980 published viral clones and from other ImmuneACCESS disease sequences. TCRdb trimmed the raw reads at Q25, called clones with MiXCR and kept productive beta chains. One record per CDR3 amino acid sequence lists the most common genes and DNA. Here the V and J calls rest on TCRdb's processing, not on the authors' analysis. The sample table lists about 120,000 distinct CDR3 sequences, roughly 92% of them with a count of one. The top ten clones comprise about 0.098% of the sample.

The V and J ends are trimmed by 0 bases and 2 bases, leaving 14 bases between them. There are 16 amino acids in the CDR3, from cysteine to phenylalanine inclusive. The retained sequence is limited to the CDR3, 48 bases, with the frame set at the first base. For CDR1 and CDR2, the germline V gene lists SGHRS and YFSETQ. As to this clonotype: Its antigen has not been determined. The record has no base qualities; no much larger clone is one base away.

The sequenced sample was CD4+ T cells from PBMCs. The source is a human donor in good health. Recombination linked TRBV5-1 to TRBJ2-5; the D call is possibly TRBD1 or TRBD2, each sharing 5 bases. CDR3 protein: CASSLVVSGGQETQYF. The DNA reads as follows: TGCGCCAGCAGCTTGGTGGTTTCTGGGGGACAAGAGACCCAGTACTTC.